This T cell receptor beta chain appears in the sequencing data of a study of T cell changes during pregnancy in multiple sclerosis. The CDR3 has 14 residues. After removal of 5 bases from V and 5 bases from J, the junction contained 7 bases not matched to a gene. Germline CDR1 SGHRS, CDR2 YFSETQ. Sequencing used immunoSEQ multiplex PCR; TCRdb keeps in-frame clones, though not all of them. The data show tens of thousands of clones, 90% seen once. The chain employs TRBV5-1 and TRBJ2-1; 7 nucleotides line up with TRBD2. This clonotype was sampled from a female donor with multiple sclerosis, enrolled in a pregnancy study. Material: peripheral blood, obtained in the third trimester of pregnancy. CDR3 residues: CASRDLAGNNEQFF. The CDR3 DNA reads as TGCGCCAGCAGGGATTTAGCGGGCAACAATGAGCAGTTCTTC. Looking up the rest from reference TRBV5-1 and TRBJ2-1 gives the full variable domain: KAGVTQTPRYLIKTRGQQVTLSCSPISGHRSVSWYQQTPGQGLQFLFEYFSETQRNKGNFPGRFSGRQFSNSRSEMNVSTLELGDSALYLCASRDLAGNNEQFFGPGTRLTVL.